Detailed here is one TCR beta chain. Its antigen is unknown. The sample is drawn from a study of Ad26.COV2.S vaccination and SARS-CoV-2 variants. In the study overall: The donor was enrolled in the Ad26.COV2.S arm of the COV1001 trial.

Measured with immunoSEQ multiplex PCR; TCRdb has only the in-frame clones, and not every one. The profile shows about 480,000 clones, roughly 85% of them singletons. Whole-study results and caveats: Spike-specific responses of CD8+ and CD4+ T cells were reported to display substantial breadth after vaccination. Assessments of TCR breadth and depth may have underestimated the total T cell responses. Placebo recipients trailed vaccine recipients in spike-specific TCR breadth.

Germline V CDR1 and CDR2: SGDLS, YYNGEE. The CDR3 runs to 14 residues. J gave up 5 bases and V 3 bases, and 3 bases lay outside the gene matches. Described treatment: roughly 18 received Ad26.COV2.S at low or high dose, single or two shots; about 5 received placebo; per-sample allocation not given. Specimens were obtained on day 63 following the first vaccine or placebo injection. This sequence joins TRBV9 and TRBJ1-4, with TRBD1 matching over 8 bases. This TCR derives from a person aged 18-60 years who received the Ad26.COV2.S COVID-19 vaccine or a placebo. The source material was peripheral blood, sampled in a trial of Ad26.COV2.S vaccine versus placebo. CDR3 DNA sequence: TGTGCCAGCAGCGCCAGACAGGGGAATGAAAAACTGTTTTTT. Translating it yields CASSARQGNEKLFF.